This T cell receptor (beta chain) stems from a study of blood T cell repertoires in COVID-19. Whole-study context: Sample material is recorded as cDNA or gDNA derived from T cells, B-cell-depleted T cells, or PBMCs.

Seattle cases were enrolled at active infection and followed longitudinally. With 5 bases clipped from V and 7 bases from J, the junction kept 6 bases outside the gene matches. The CDR3 length is 15 residues. Germline lookup yields CDR1 SGHAT and CDR2 FQNNGV. Authors' data handling: Amplified reference gene primers provided the basis for estimating nucleated cell counts. Profiled with immunoSEQ multiplex PCR; TCRdb holds only in-frame clones, not every one. V, J and clone size reflect that table, while D and trimming were determined from the DNA. The sample has about 170,000 clones, more than 75% seen once.

The sample comprised peripheral blood. The TCR comes from a man between 18 and 35 years old with COVID-19, enrolled during active disease. The chain has TRBV11-2 and TRBJ2-2, with 11 bases matching TRBD2. CDR3 sequence (DNA): TGTGCCAGCAGCGTAGCGGGAGGGGGAATCGGGGAGCTGTTTTTT. Its translation is CASSVAGGGIGELFF.